The 22 T cell receptor beta chains below were found in one sample sequenced in a study of blood T cell repertoires in COVID-19. The assay was immunoSEQ multiplex PCR, and TCRdb's table has in-frame clones only and misses some. The sample lists fewer than 250,000 clones; around 82% were seen once. The specimen was PBMCs or T cells enriched from blood (not recorded which). All receptors come from a woman aged 50 to 60 who had been exposed to COVID-19.

This clone has only a few counts. The chain carries TRBV7-8 and TRBJ2-7, with 10 bases matching TRBD2. After removal of 5 bases from V and 7 bases from J, the junction contained 5 bases not matched to a gene. The CDR3 length is 13 residues. The V gene's germline CDR1 is SGHVS and CDR2 FQNEAQ. Here the CDR3 DNA reads TGTGCCAGCAGCCTCAGGACTAGCGGAGAGCAGTACTTC. Translated, it gives CASSLRTSGEQYF.

This chain joins TRBV12-5 and TRBJ1-1; D is undetermined. Germline values: CDR1 LGHNT, CDR2 FRNRAP. CDR3 size: 12 residues. V shed 3 bases and J shed 6 bases, with 8 bases lying between them. In nucleotides, the CDR3 is TGTGCTAGTGGTTTATGGGAGTCTGAAGCTTTCTTT. The encoded protein is CASGLWESEAFF.

The rearrangement joins TRBV7-9 to TRBJ1-1; TRBD1 might be the D (5 bases). Trimming left V 2 bases short and J 2 bases short, with 9 bases between. The germline V gene has CDR1 SEHNR and CDR2 FQNEAQ (reference sequence). The CDR3 loop spans 14 amino acids. The CDR3 DNA sequence: TGTGCCAGCAGCTTATTAGGGGTTAACACTGAAGCTTTCTTT. It encodes CASSLLGVNTEAFF.

The V call is TRBV15, the J call TRBJ1-2, with TRBD1 as a possible D gene (6 bases). Trimming stripped 4 bases from V and 0 bases from J, with 9 bases between. The CDR3 is 14 amino acids. CDR1 is LNHNV, CDR2 YYDKDF, per germline (reference sequence). The CDR3 DNA sequence: TGTGCCACCAGCATACAGGGCGCTAACTATGGCTACACCTTC. It codes for CATSIQGANYGYTF.

CDR3 coding DNA: TGTGCCAGCAGCTCCCTGGCGTGGGGGCAGAGAGATACGCAGTATTTT. Translating it yields CASSSLAWGQRDTQYF. The V call is TRBV5-5, the J call TRBJ2-3, with D possibly matching TRBD1 (6 bases). Per germline, CDR1 SGHKS and CDR2 YYEKEE (reference sequence). Trimming shortened V by 3 bases and J by 5 bases, and 19 bases separated the two germline ends. The CDR3 contains 16 residues.

The count of this clone is one. J is TRBJ1-2 and V is TRBV28, with a weak D call TRBD1 (6 bases). Trimming pared 7 bases from V and 7 bases from J, leaving 10 bases between. Germline V lookup: CDR1 MDHEN, CDR2 SYDVKM. The CDR3 runs to 11 residues. The CDR3 DNA sequence: TGTGCCAGCAACTGGGGGCGTGGCTACACCTTC. Protein product: CASNWGRGYTF.

The J gene is TRBJ1-2, the V gene TRBV15; 7 bases are a match to TRBD1. Germline CDR1 is LNHNV and CDR2 is YYDKDF (reference sequence). Trimming took 3 bases from V and 4 from J; bases not matched to a gene: 8. CDR3 size: 15 residues. Here the CDR3 reads CATSRGIDRVYGYTF. DNA for the CDR3: TGTGCCACCAGCAGGGGGATCGACAGGGTCTATGGCTACACCTTC.

V gene TRBV12-5 combines with J gene TRBJ1-5, with TRBD1 matching 9 bases. The CDR3 has 18 residues. Germline V gives CDR1 LGHNT, CDR2 FRNRAP. After removal of 1 base from V and 6 bases from J, the junction contained 13 bases not matched to a gene. The CDR3 coding sequence is TGTGCTAGTGGTTTGGAACCCCTTGGACAGGGGAGAGGTCAGCCCCAGCATTTT. Protein sequence: CASGLEPLGQGRGQPQHF.

The chain links TRBV29-1 to TRBJ2-5; 12 bases fit TRBD1. The J segment lost 8 bases and the V segment lost 3 bases, leaving 7 bases of the junction unmatched. CDR1 is SQVTM, CDR2 ANQGSEA, per germline. The CDR3 has 14 residues. The CDR3 is CSVEPGQGANTQYF. As DNA, the CDR3 is TGCAGCGTTGAGCCGGGACAGGGGGCGAATACCCAGTACTTC.

J is TRBJ2-3 and V is TRBV29-1; 8 nucleotides agree with TRBD1. V trimming: 6 bases; J trimming: 6 bases; junction bases outside the gene matches: 8. Per the germline V gene, CDR1 is SQVTM and CDR2 is ANQGSEA. This CDR3 is built from 13 residues. CDR3 sequence reads: CSVPTGVVDTQYF. In DNA form, the CDR3 reads TGCAGCGTACCGACAGGGGTGGTGGATACGCAGTATTTT.

The chain is built from TRBV7-2 and TRBJ1-1, with a weak D call TRBD1 (5 bases). Trimming left V 0 bases short and J 0 bases short, with 8 bases between. The CDR3 totals 15 residues. Germline loops: CDR1 SGHTA, CDR2 FQGNSA. In nucleotides, the CDR3 is TGTGCCAGCAGCTTAGCGCTAGGGGTGAACACTGAAGCTTTCTTT. Protein: CASSLALGVNTEAFF.

The chain employs TRBV27 and TRBJ2-5, with 9 positions matching TRBD1. Germline V gene sequence: CDR1 MNHEY, CDR2 SMNVEV (reference sequence). The CDR3 has 17 residues. Trimming cost V 5 bases and J 0 bases; bases outside gene matches: 10. The CDR3 DNA reads TGTGCCAGCAGTCCAGGGACAGGGCTTATGGACCAAGAGACCCAGTACTTC. It yields the protein CASSPGTGLMDQETQYF.

This chain connects TRBV2 to TRBJ1-2, with D possibly TRBD1 on 5 matching bases. The V gene lost 7 bases and the J gene lost 2 bases, with 11 bases spanning the gap. Germline CDR1 is SNHLY and CDR2 is FYNNEI. The CDR3 consists of 13 residues. In DNA form, the CDR3 reads TGTGCCAGCAACCGGGGGGGAAACTATGGCTACACCTTC. Protein sequence: CASNRGGNYGYTF.

V is TRBV6-2 or TRBV6-3 and J is TRBJ1-2, with 8 bases that match TRBD1. This CDR3 spans 12 amino acids. Trimming took 5 bases from V and 8 from J; bases not matched to a gene: 4. Germline CDR1 reads MNHEY; CDR2 reads SVGEGT. The CDR3 DNA follows: TGTGCCAGCAGTAGCGGACAGGGCGGCTACACCTTC. Protein: CASSSGQGGYTF.

This clone was counted a single time. The CDR3 spells CASSVEGQSSYNEQFF. CDR3 DNA: TGTGCCAGCAGCGTAGAGGGGCAGAGCTCCTACAATGAGCAGTTCTTC. The chain employs TRBV9 and TRBJ2-1; the D gene is possibly TRBD1 (5 bases). Trimming stripped 0 bases from V and 0 bases from J, with 10 bases between. Germline V CDR1 and CDR2: SGDLS, YYNGEE. The CDR3 is 16 residues long.

V gene TRBV10-3 combines with J gene TRBJ1-5; tentatively, D is TRBD1 (6 bases). CDR3 length: 15 amino acids. Germline-derived CDR1 and CDR2 are ENHRY and SYGVKD. V gave up 4 bases and J gave up 1 base, with 11 bases separating them. This CDR3 is CAISAYRDSNQPQHF. The CDR3 nucleotides are TGTGCCATCAGTGCGTACAGGGACAGCAATCAGCCCCAGCATTTT.

V usage is TRBV5-4 and J usage is TRBJ2-2, with 12 bases matching TRBD2. V was clipped by 2 bases and J by 10 bases; unmatched bases: 15. This CDR3 spans 18 amino acids. Germline CDR1 reads SGHNT; CDR2 reads YYREEE (reference sequence). For the CDR3, the DNA is TGTGCCAGCAGCTTAGAGCCACCGGGACTAGCGGGTGGTACGGAGCTGTTTTTT. It specifies CASSLEPPGLAGGTELFF.

The V and J genes are TRBV27 and TRBJ2-1, with 11 bases that match TRBD1. CDR3 length: 16 residues. Trimming took 6 bases from V and 9 from J; bases not matched to a gene: 13. Germline V gives CDR1 MNHEY, CDR2 SMNVEV (reference sequence). CDR3 coding DNA: TGTGCCAGCAGACGACCGGGACAGGGGGGCCGGGCTGAGCAGTTCTTC. Translation: CASRRPGQGGRAEQFF.

This chain connects TRBV4-1 to TRBJ1-1; D is unclear. The V end lost 4 bases, the J end lost 11 bases, and 23 bases lay between the germline ends. Germline CDR1 is MGHRA and CDR2 is YSYEKL. This CDR3 comprises 15 residues. CDR3 in amino acids: CASSPSPLSLSGAFF. DNA for the CDR3: TGCGCCAGCAGCCCCAGCCCTCTCTCTTTATCGGGGGCTTTCTTT.

This clone was observed a handful of times. V gene TRBV5-5 combines with J gene TRBJ1-3; TRBD1 is a possible D gene (6 bases). The CDR3 covers 15 residues. Germline assignment: CDR1 SGHKS and CDR2 YYEKEE (reference sequence). Deletions cut 3 bases from V and 4 bases from J, with 14 bases between. The CDR3 DNA reads TGTGCCAGCAGCTCACAGGGACCGGGCGGAAACACCATATATTTT. Protein sequence: CASSSQGPGGNTIYF.

The CDR3 sequence: CASSQNRGGQPQHF. CDR3 coding DNA: TGTGCCAGCAGCCAAAATAGGGGAGGGCAGCCCCAGCATTTT. The genes are TRBV3-1 (or the pseudogene TRBV3-2) and TRBJ1-5; D perhaps matches TRBD1 (5 bases). CDR3 length: 14 residues. Trimming took off 2 bases at V and 7 bases at J, with 12 bases between the two ends. Germline CDR1 is LGHDT and CDR2 is YNNKEL (reference sequence).

The chain is built from TRBV11-2 and TRBJ2-3; D not resolved. The V gene's germline CDR1 is SGHAT and CDR2 FQNNGV. Trimming removed 1 base from V and 0 bases from J, with 11 bases in between. The CDR3 covers 16 residues. The CDR3 loop is CASSLGIPTSTDTQYF. The CDR3 region has the DNA TGTGCCAGCAGCTTAGGTATACCAACTAGCACAGATACGCAGTATTTT.